A selection of T cell receptor beta chains follows, all from one sample in a study of blood T cell repertoires in COVID-19. Libraries were prepared by immunoSEQ multiplex PCR; TCRdb keeps only in-frame clonotypes and omits some of them. This table has approximately 250,000 clones, over 70% appearing once. The specimen was PBMCs or T cells enriched from blood (not recorded which). The receptors were gathered from a woman between 40 and 55 years old who had been exposed to COVID-19. Both conserved end residues are part of each CDR3. A D gene is named only where the DNA matches it firmly. Clone sizes are given selectively: once, few, many, or a class where the clone is expanded.

J: TRBJ2-3
size: -
V: TRBV3-1/TRBV3-2
D: TRBD2
CDR3: CASSQDLLAGSTDTQYF
DNA: TGTGCCAGCAGCCAAGATCTGCTAGCGGGGAGCACAGATACGCAGTATTTT

J: TRBJ1-1
size: -
V: TRBV5-1
D: TRBD1
CDR3: CASSLNLLRDRGQDTEAFF
DNA: TGCGCCAGCAGCTTGAACTTACTCCGGGACAGGGGCCAAGACACTGAAGCTTTCTTT

J: TRBJ1-1
size: -
V: TRBV14
D: -
CDR3: CASSRETGRYAFF
DNA: TGTGCCAGCAGCCGGGAGACGGGTCGGTACGCTTTCTTT

J: TRBJ2-1
size: -
V: TRBV6-6
D: -
CDR3: CASSTAGAGINEQFF
DNA: TGTGCCAGCTCAACCGCGGGGGCGGGGATTAATGAGCAGTTCTTC

J: TRBJ2-5
size: -
V: TRBV18
D: -
CDR3: CASSPSRFTGSQETQYF
DNA: TGTGCCAGCTCACCTTCCCGCTTCACAGGGTCCCAAGAGACCCAGTACTTC

J: TRBJ1-1
size: -
V: TRBV7-9
D: -
CDR3: CASRPSRGGPKTEAFF
DNA: TGTGCCAGCAGACCCTCCCGGGGGGGACCAAAAACTGAAGCTTTCTTT

J: TRBJ1-1
size: few
V: TRBV6-2/TRBV6-3
D: -
CDR3: CASSYEGYTEAFF
DNA: TGTGCCAGCAGTTACGAGGGTTACACTGAAGCTTTCTTT

J: TRBJ1-5
size: -
V: TRBV7-6
D: TRBD1
CDR3: CASSPLTGIGSQPQHF
DNA: TGTGCCAGCAGCCCACTGACAGGGATTGGAAGTCAGCCCCAGCATTTT

J: TRBJ1-3
size: -
V: TRBV4-1
D: TRBD1
CDR3: CASSQGPQGTRNTIYF
DNA: TGCGCCAGCAGCCAGGGGCCACAGGGGACGAGAAACACCATATATTTT

J: TRBJ2-3
size: -
V: TRBV5-4
D: TRBD2
CDR3: CASSSSLAGITDTQYF
DNA: TGTGCCAGCAGCTCCTCACTAGCGGGAATAACAGATACGCAGTATTTT

J: TRBJ2-3
size: -
V: TRBV30
D: -
CDR3: CAWSPPQRPLSNTQYF
DNA: TGTGCCTGGAGCCCGCCCCAGCGCCCTCTCTCGAATACGCAGTATTTT

J: TRBJ2-1
size: few
V: TRBV5-4
D: TRBD2
CDR3: CASSPAPSGGANEQFF
DNA: TGTGCCAGCAGCCCGGCACCTAGCGGGGGGGCCAATGAGCAGTTCTTC

J: TRBJ1-2
size: -
V: TRBV2
D: TRBD1
CDR3: CASSGDRVEGYTF
DNA: TGTGCCAGCAGTGGGGACAGGGTGGAAGGCTACACCTTC

J: TRBJ1-2
size: -
V: TRBV7-9
D: TRBD1
CDR3: CASSLDDLRQGVYGYTF
DNA: TGTGCCAGCAGCTTGGACGACCTTAGACAGGGGGTCTATGGCTACACCTTC

J: TRBJ2-2
size: -
V: TRBV18
D: TRBD2
CDR3: CASSPPGLAGTGELFF
DNA: TGTGCCAGCTCACCACCCGGACTAGCGGGGACCGGGGAGCTGTTTTTT

J: TRBJ2-1
size: once
V: TRBV10-3
D: TRBD1
CDR3: CAIRRDSNYNEQFF
DNA: TGTGCCATCAGGAGGGACAGCAACTACAATGAGCAGTTCTTC

J: TRBJ2-1
size: few
V: TRBV19
D: -
CDR3: CASKDGRGTYNEQFF
DNA: TGTGCCAGTAAGGACGGGAGAGGGACCTACAATGAGCAGTTCTTC

J: TRBJ1-4
size: -
V: TRBV19
D: -
CDR3: CATSPETNEKLFF
DNA: TGTGCCACCTCCCCAGAAACTAATGAAAAACTGTTTTTT

J: TRBJ2-1
size: -
V: TRBV5-1
D: -
CDR3: CASRKEAEQFF
DNA: TGCGCCAGCAGAAAGGAGGCTGAGCAGTTCTTC

J: TRBJ2-2
size: few
V: TRBV5-1
D: -
CDR3: CASSLQTGRPGHANTGELFF
DNA: TGCGCCAGCAGCTTACAAACCGGGAGACCCGGCCATGCGAACACCGGGGAGCTGTTTTTT

J: TRBJ2-4
size: -
V: TRBV6-2/TRBV6-3
D: TRBD2
CDR3: CASSYSTSGGMGLAKNIQYF
DNA: TGTGCCAGCAGTTACTCAACTAGCGGGGGGATGGGGTTAGCCAAAAACATTCAGTACTTC

J: TRBJ1-1
size: -
V: TRBV7-6
D: -
CDR3: CASSRQRNTEAFF
DNA: TGTGCCAGCAGCCGACAGAGGAACACTGAAGCTTTCTTT

J: TRBJ1-4
size: -
V: TRBV18
D: TRBD1
CDR3: CASSSFTGTVSEKLFF
DNA: TGTGCCAGCTCATCATTTACCGGGACAGTAAGTGAAAAACTGTTTTTT

J: TRBJ2-2
size: -
V: TRBV12-3/TRBV12-4
D: -
CDR3: CAGKGGTGELFF
DNA: TGTGCTGGCAAGGGAGGCACCGGGGAGCTGTTTTTT

J: TRBJ1-5
size: -
V: TRBV19
D: -
CDR3: CASSFSRGVNQPQHF
DNA: TGTGCCAGTAGTTTTTCCCGGGGGGTCAATCAGCCCCAGCATTTT

J: TRBJ1-6
size: once
V: TRBV2
D: -
CDR3: CASSGAGRSYNSPLHF
DNA: TGTGCCAGCAGTGGGGCAGGGAGGTCCTATAATTCACCCCTCCACTTT

J: TRBJ1-4
size: once
V: TRBV28
D: TRBD1
CDR3: CASSLRDRVWEKLFF
DNA: TGTGCCAGCAGTTTAAGGGACAGGGTTTGGGAAAAACTGTTTTTT

J: TRBJ1-1
size: once
V: TRBV19
D: -
CDR3: CASGGSRGLNTEAFF
DNA: TGTGCCAGTGGGGGGTCGAGGGGACTGAACACTGAAGCTTTCTTT

J: TRBJ1-4
size: -
V: TRBV21-1
D: -
CDR3: CASSKGGKEDEKLFF
DNA: TGTGCCAGCAGCAAAGGGGGAAAGGAGGATGAAAAACTGTTTTTT

J: TRBJ2-1
size: -
V: TRBV7-7
D: -
CDR3: CASSPREANKQFF
DNA: TGTGCCAGCAGCCCCCGGGAAGCAAATAAGCAGTTCTTC

J: TRBJ1-2
size: -
V: TRBV4-3
D: TRBD1
CDR3: CASSQGRQGRAYYGYTF
DNA: TGCGCCAGCAGCCAAGGGCGACAGGGAAGGGCCTACTATGGCTACACCTTC

J: TRBJ2-1
size: few
V: TRBV19
D: TRBD1
CDR3: CATKDRDLYNEQFF
DNA: TGTGCCACTAAAGACAGGGACCTCTACAATGAGCAGTTCTTC

J: TRBJ1-5
size: -
V: TRBV6-5
D: -
CDR3: CAEKTGYRAQHF
DNA: TGTGCCGAAAAAACAGGGTATCGGGCCCAGCATTTT

J: TRBJ2-3
size: -
V: TRBV3-1/TRBV3-2
D: -
CDR3: CASSLRASTDTQYF
DNA: TGTGCCAGCAGCCTGAGGGCCAGCACAGATACGCAGTATTTT

J: TRBJ2-7
size: -
V: TRBV3-1/TRBV3-2
D: TRBD2
CDR3: CASSQGTSGGAGHEQYF
DNA: TGTGCCAGCAGCCAGGGGACTAGCGGGGGGGCTGGTCACGAGCAGTACTTC

J: TRBJ2-2
size: once
V: TRBV7-3
D: TRBD1
CDR3: CASSFTGTGIPGELFF
DNA: TGTGCCAGCAGCTTTACCGGGACAGGGATTCCCGGGGAGCTGTTTTTT

J: TRBJ2-5
size: -
V: TRBV27
D: -
CDR3: CASSHLQTRTETQYF
DNA: TGTGCCAGCAGTCACCTTCAAACTAGAACAGAGACCCAGTACTTC

J: TRBJ2-7
size: -
V: TRBV28
D: TRBD1
CDR3: CASSRTGGEQYF
DNA: TGTGCCAGCAGCCGGACAGGGGGCGAGCAGTACTTC

J: TRBJ2-7
size: -
V: TRBV5-1
D: -
CDR3: CASSSSTQGTHEQYF
DNA: TGCGCCAGCAGCTCATCGACACAGGGTACTCACGAGCAGTACTTC

J: TRBJ1-2
size: -
V: TRBV12-3/TRBV12-4
D: -
CDR3: CASTTSPPTFTF
DNA: TGTGCCAGCACCACGTCGCCCCCTACGTTCACCTTC

J: TRBJ2-1
size: -
V: TRBV28
D: TRBD2
CDR3: CASSSVGGGYNEQFF
DNA: TGTGCCAGCAGTTCGGTGGGCGGGGGCTACAATGAGCAGTTCTTC